The 22 T cell receptor beta chains in this list originate from one sample, sequenced in a study of cytomegalovirus exposure and HLA in healthy donors. With 60 Vbeta and 13 Jbeta primers, the PCR was carried out. Sequenced by immunoSEQ multiplex PCR; TCRdb stores in-frame clones only, minus some. The profile shows about 160,000 clones, approximately 81% of them singletons. The sequenced sample consisted of PBMCs. The receptors shown here come from a man between 18 and 29 years old in good health and CMV-seropositive.

As regards this clone: This sample also contains other DNA sequences that code for the same CDR3. The chain couples TRBV7-3 to TRBJ1-2; D is perhaps TRBD1 (5 bases). This CDR3 is built from 13 residues. V lost 5 bases and J lost 2, with 9 bases in between. CDR1 and CDR2 from the germline V gene are SGHTA and FQGTGA. The CDR3 sequence is CASSPDSNYGYTF. The CDR3 region has the DNA TGTGCCAGCAGCCCCGACAGCAACTATGGCTACACCTTC.

The rearrangement joins TRBV6-1 to TRBJ2-7, with TRBD1 identical over 8 bases. CDR1 and CDR2 (germline): MNHNS, SASEGT. This CDR3 spans 15 amino acids. V gave up 2 bases and J gave up 6 bases; unmatched junction bases: 9. The CDR3 is CASSESQGAVGEQYF. The CDR3, as DNA: TGTGCCAGCAGTGAATCCCAGGGGGCGGTTGGCGAGCAGTACTTC.

The CDR3 coding sequence is TGTGCCAGCAGTGAACTGTCGGGGGTTTGTTACTTC. This sequence encodes CASSELSGVCYF. The chain has TRBV6-1 and TRBJ2-7; a possible D gene is TRBD2 (6 bases). Germline V gives CDR1 MNHNS, CDR2 SASEGT. The CDR3 totals 12 residues. Trimming cost V 2 bases and J 13 bases, with 15 bases left between them.

J is TRBJ2-2 and V is TRBV7-2, with D hard to call. V lost 1 base, J lost 6 bases, and 6 bases lay in between. Germline V gene sequence: CDR1 SGHTA, CDR2 FQGNSA. This CDR3 is built from 13 residues. This CDR3 is CASSLVLAGELFF. The CDR3 DNA follows: TGTGCCAGCAGCTTAGTTCTCGCCGGGGAGCTGTTTTTT.

The chain is built from TRBV6-6 and TRBJ2-7; 8 nucleotides agree with TRBD2. Germline V gene sequence: CDR1 MNHNY, CDR2 SVGAGI (reference sequence). CDR3 size: 14 residues. V dropped 6 bases and J dropped 6; count of bases not matched to a gene: 10. The CDR3 DNA is TGTGCCAGCAGACCCGTGGTAGCGGGGACCGAGCAGTACTTC. Residues: CASRPVVAGTEQYF.

In its sample, this clone was seen a few times. The chain joins TRBV30 to TRBJ1-6; D possibly corresponds to TRBD1 (5 bases). Germline-derived CDR1 and CDR2 are GTSNPN and SVGIG (reference sequence). V lost 2 bases, J lost 3 bases, and 17 bases lay in between. This CDR3 comprises 17 residues. CDR3 loop: CAWSQRGGFIYNSPLHF. DNA of the CDR3: TGTGCCTGGAGTCAGAGGGGAGGTTTTATCTATAATTCACCCCTCCACTTT.

This chain uses TRBV21-1 with TRBJ1-1. TRBV21-1 is a pseudogene locus. There are 11 residues in the CDR3. CDR3 nucleotides: TGTGCCAGCAGCAAGAGGGGGGGCGCTTTCTTT. Translation gives CASSKRGGAFF.

The chain joins TRBV5-4 to TRBJ2-7, with unresolved D. The germline gives CDR1 SGHNT, CDR2 YYREEE (reference sequence). V lost 7 bases, J lost 0 bases, and 14 bases lay in between. This CDR3 region has 14 residues. Written as DNA, the CDR3 is TGTGCCAGCCGTAGAGGCATGGCCTCCTACGAGCAGTACTTC. Translating it yields CASRRGMASYEQYF.

The chain recombines TRBV7-9 with TRBJ2-5, with 8 positions matching TRBD2. The CDR3 is made up of 18 amino acids. Germline-derived CDR1 and CDR2 are SEHNR and FQNEAQ (reference sequence). V shed 1 base, J shed 2 bases, and the junction held 12 bases outside the gene matches. CDR3 DNA sequence: TGTGCCAGCAGCTTAGGGGGGTACAGCGGGGGATCTCAAGAGACCCAGTACTTC. Its translation: CASSLGGYSGGSQETQYF.

V gene TRBV10-3 combines with J gene TRBJ2-1; D possibly corresponds to TRBD2 (6 bases). CDR3 size: 11 residues. V lost 4 bases and J lost 14, with 12 bases in between. The germline gives CDR1 ENHRY, CDR2 SYGVKD. The CDR3 spells CAISGFGEEFF. Here the CDR3 DNA reads TGTGCCATCAGTGGGTTCGGGGAGGAGTTCTTC.

This clone was observed once. The rearrangement joins TRBV6-1 to TRBJ1-6, with 9 bases fitting TRBD1. The V gene's germline CDR1 is MNHNS and CDR2 SASEGT. Unmatched junction bases numbered 15, after V lost 1 base and J lost 11 bases. The CDR3 is 18 amino acids. CDR3 sequence (DNA): TGTGCCAGCAGTGAAGAAGGTTGGGGACAGGGCCTAATCCCACCCCTCCACTTT. Amino acid sequence: CASSEEGWGQGLIPPLHF.

This clone appeared a single time. V gene TRBV5-1 combines with J gene TRBJ2-1, with unresolved D. Germline V gene sequence: CDR1 SGHRS, CDR2 YFSETQ. The V and J ends lost 3 bases and 7 bases respectively, with 5 bases between them. There are 11 residues in the CDR3. This chain's CDR3 is CASSSRNEQFF. The CDR3 bases are TGCGCCAGCAGCTCGAGGAATGAGCAGTTCTTC. Together with reference TRBV5-1 and TRBJ2-1, the CDR3 gives the full variable domain: KAGVTQTPRYLIKTRGQQVTLSCSPISGHRSVSWYQQTPGQGLQFLFEYFSETQRNKGNFPGRFSGRQFSNSRSEMNVSTLELGDSALYLCASSSRNEQFFGPGTRLTVL.

The rearrangement uses TRBV4-3 and TRBJ1-2, with 10 bases aligning to TRBD1. The V gene's germline CDR1 is LGHNA and CDR2 YSLEER. V was clipped by 7 bases and J by 6 bases; unmatched bases: 5. CDR3 length equals 13 residues. Here the CDR3 reads CASNPGTGDGYTF. The CDR3 DNA sequence: TGCGCCAGCAATCCCGGGACAGGGGATGGCTACACCTTC.

This clone was counted a few times. The junction departs from germline at one end; a sequencing error may be responsible. V gene TRBV18 combines with J gene TRBJ2-6; 10 bases fit TRBD2. This CDR3 is 20 amino acids long. CDR1 KGHSH and CDR2 LQKENI come from the germline V gene. CDR3 amino acids: CASSPQGISGGARGANGLTF. The CDR3 nucleotides are TGTGCCAGCTCACCACAGGGAATCAGCGGGGGGGCGCGAGGGGCCAACGGCCTGACTTTC. Combining the CDR3 with reference TRBV18 and TRBJ2-6 gives the whole variable domain NAGVMQNPRHLVRRRGQEARLRCSPMKGHSHVYWYRQLPEEGLKFMVYLQKENIIDESGMPKERFSAEFPKEGPSILRIQQVVRGDSAAYFCASSPQGISGGARGANGLTFGAGSRLTVL.

There are a few counts of this clone. The chain has TRBV6-5 and TRBJ1-1; 9 bases map to TRBD1. The CDR3 is 16 residues long. In germline, CDR1 is MNHEY, CDR2 SVGAGI. V lost 3 bases, J lost 4 bases, and 9 bases stayed unmatched. CDR3 sequence reads: CASSYSTGGKGTEAFF. As DNA, the CDR3 is TGTGCCAGCAGTTATAGCACAGGGGGCAAGGGCACTGAAGCTTTCTTT.

This chain connects TRBV27 to TRBJ2-1; 11 bases are shared with TRBD2. The germline gives CDR1 MNHEY, CDR2 SMNVEV (reference sequence). CDR3 size: 15 residues. V shed 7 bases, J shed 5 bases, and the junction held 7 bases outside the gene matches. CDR3 region: CASNLSGGGHNEQFF. The CDR3 DNA is TGTGCCAGCAACCTTAGCGGGGGGGGCCACAATGAGCAGTTCTTC.

The chain links TRBV7-2 to TRBJ2-7; 8 nucleotides agree with TRBD2. The junction had 9 bases not matched to a gene; V was cut back by 3 bases and J by 2 bases. CDR3 length: 16 amino acids. Germline V gene lookup returns CDR1 SGHTA and CDR2 FQGNSA. CDR3: CASSLAARGATYEQYF. The CDR3 bases are TGTGCCAGCAGCTTGGCTGCGCGGGGGGCGACCTACGAGCAGTACTTC.

This chain uses TRBV5-6 with TRBJ2-3; a possible D gene is TRBD2 (6 bases). The CDR3 sequence is 14 residues long. Germline V gene lookup returns CDR1 SGHDT and CDR2 YYEEEE. Between the trimmed V and J ends, which lost 7 bases and 2 bases, there was a span of 14 bases. The CDR3 reads CASGEEGYTDTQYF. The CDR3 DNA follows: TGTGCCAGCGGCGAGGAGGGATACACAGATACGCAGTATTTT.

The chain couples TRBV20-1 to TRBJ2-7; 8 nucleotides match TRBD1. With 3 bases clipped from V and 9 bases from J, the junction kept 4 bases outside the gene matches. Germline assignment: CDR1 DFQATT and CDR2 SNEGSKA (reference sequence). This CDR3 region has 11 residues. The CDR3 DNA is TGCAGTGCTAGGTCCGGGACAGGGCAGTACTTC. Its translation: CSARSGTGQYF.

The gene calls are TRBV7-8 and TRBJ2-1; weak D call: TRBD1 (6 bases). In germline, CDR1 is SGHVS, CDR2 FQNEAQ. This CDR3 comprises 13 residues. The ends were cut back, 1 base at V and 9 bases at J, with 10 bases in the middle. The CDR3: CASSLGRGGEQFF. The CDR3, as DNA: TGTGCCAGCAGCTTAGGCCGAGGGGGTGAGCAGTTCTTC.

V gene TRBV7-2 combines with J gene TRBJ2-5, with D possibly being TRBD1 (5 bases). Germline lookup yields CDR1 SGHTA and CDR2 FQGNSA. V was pared by 6 bases and J by 2 bases, with 13 bases between. CDR3 length: 14 residues. The CDR3 region is CASRGPWQQETQYF. CDR3 nucleotides: TGTGCCAGCAGGGGGCCATGGCAGCAAGAGACCCAGTACTTC.

V gene TRBV5-6 combines with J gene TRBJ2-5; D is unresolved. This CDR3 contains 14 residues. Germline V gene data show CDR1 as SGHDT and CDR2 as YYEEEE. V was clipped by 1 base and J by 5 bases, with 12 bases between them. The CDR3 loop is CASSLWQVEETQYF. DNA of the CDR3: TGTGCCAGCAGCTTGTGGCAGGTCGAGGAGACCCAGTACTTC.